This entry lists 31 T cell receptor beta chains sequenced from one sample in a study of blood T cells in healthy people across ages (dated by TCRdb to between 2015 and 2017). The library was produced with 5' RACE. Data came from an Illumina HiSeq 2500. A second PCR of about 6 to 12 cycles was run with a J-beta primer mix and a sample-barcoded 5' primer. TCRdb took the public reads, trimmed them with fastp at Q25, ran MiXCR for clone calling and kept in-frame beta chains. Each record represents a unique CDR3 protein, reported with the most common genes and DNA among its rows. Present in this sample are 750,000 to 950,000 distinct CDR3 sequences, 25% to 30% of which were seen just once. The ten top clones hold about 3% of the sample. The data were also submitted as part of a second study, on T cells of mothers and their children.

Sample: blood. These receptors originate from a boy aged 5-17 years in good health.

The V call is TRBV27, the J call TRBJ1-2; 8 bases are shared with TRBD1. CDR1 is MNHEY, CDR2 SMNVEV, per germline (reference sequence). CDR3 length: 15 amino acids. The J segment lost 1 base and the V segment lost 7 bases, leaving 8 bases of the junction unmatched. The CDR3 loop is CASKPRTGNNYGYTF. CDR3 nucleotides: TGTGCCAGCAAGCCCCGGACAGGGAATAACTATGGCTACACCTTC.

This chain links TRBV19 with TRBJ2-5; 11 bases fit TRBD2. The J call may be incorrect, as the DNA end agrees better with TRBJ2-1. Germline CDR1 LNHDA, CDR2 SQIVND (reference sequence). CDR3 length equals 16 residues. CDR3 protein: CASSMRLAGRHNEQFF. CDR3 sequence (DNA): TGTGCCAGTAGTATGCGACTAGCGGGGCGTCACAATGAGCAGTTCTTC.

This chain's CDR3 is CASSQEGKPGNEQYF. CDR3 DNA: TGTGCCAGCAGCCAAGAAGGGAAACCCGGGAACGAGCAGTACTTC. The chain employs TRBV3-1 and TRBJ2-7; D might be TRBD2 (5 bases). Germline V lookup: CDR1 LGHDT, CDR2 YNNKEL (reference sequence). This CDR3 has 15 residues. Trimming left V 0 bases short and J 5 bases short, with 14 bases between.

The chain couples TRBV6-5 to TRBJ2-5; 9 bases map to TRBD2. Germline CDR1 MNHEY, CDR2 SVGAGI. This CDR3 spans 15 amino acids. The trim removed 7 bases at V and 1 base at J, leaving 7 bases unmatched. CDR3 loop: CASTHKRGAQETQYF. The CDR3 nucleotides read TGTGCCAGCACCCACAAGCGGGGGGCCCAAGAGACCCAGTACTTC.

The rearrangement joins TRBV5-5 to TRBJ2-1; no reliable D call. There are 13 residues in the CDR3. Trimming removed 1 base from V and 8 bases from J, with 10 bases in between. Germline CDR1 and CDR2: SGHKS and YYEKEE (reference sequence). The CDR3 reads CASSLPVVDEQFF. CDR3 nucleotide sequence: TGTGCCAGCAGCTTGCCCGTGGTTGATGAGCAGTTCTTC.

This clonotype was detected only a few times. V gene TRBV27 combines with J gene TRBJ1-4; tentatively, D is TRBD1 (5 bases). The V end lost 2 bases, the J end lost 5 bases, and 12 bases lay between the germline ends. CDR3 size: 15 residues. CDR1 is MNHEY and CDR2 is SMNVEV in the germline V gene (reference sequence). CDR3 region: CASSLDGTRNEKLFF. Written as DNA, the CDR3 is TGTGCCAGCAGTTTAGACGGGACGCGAAATGAAAAACTGTTTTTT.

This clonotype was seen only a few times. The chain employs TRBV12-3 or TRBV12-4 and TRBJ1-1; unclear D gene. The V gene lost 4 bases and the J gene lost 10 bases, with 13 bases spanning the gap. The CDR3 is made up of 12 amino acids. The CDR3 region is CASSSDWTAAFF. The CDR3 bases are TGTGCCAGCAGTTCGGATTGGACGGCAGCTTTCTTT.

V usage is TRBV9 and J usage is TRBJ2-5; D may correspond to TRBD1 or TRBD2 (5 bases each). Deletions cut 3 bases from V and 1 base from J, with 13 bases between. Germline lookup yields CDR1 SGDLS and CDR2 YYNGEE. CDR3 length equals 15 residues. The CDR3 DNA reads TGTGCCAGCAGCGGGGCCGGGACGATCCAAGAGACCCAGTACTTC. This codes for CASSGAGTIQETQYF.

The chain combines TRBV11-2 with TRBJ1-1; D is unclear. The CDR3 is made up of 17 amino acids. CDR1 and CDR2 from the germline V gene are SGHAT and FQNNGV. Trimming stripped 7 bases from V and 1 base from J, with 22 bases between. CDR3: CASTPLLRRGPNTEAFF. CDR3 coding DNA: TGTGCCAGCACCCCGCTACTACGGCGCGGCCCGAACACTGAAGCTTTCTTT.

This clonotype was found a few times. The CDR3 DNA is TGTGCCAGCAGTGAAGGGACCAGCTCTGGAAACACCATATATTTT. It is translated as CASSEGTSSGNTIYF. The chain carries TRBV2 and TRBJ1-3; D remains ambiguous. Germline CDR1 reads SNHLY; CDR2 reads FYNNEI. The CDR3 has 15 amino acids. Trimming took 1 base from V and 0 from J, leaving 7 bases between them. The full variable domain, rest sourced from reference TRBV2 and TRBJ1-3, is EPEVTQTPSHQVTQMGQEVILRCVPISNHLYFYWYRQILGQKVEFLVSFYNNEISEKSEIFDDQFSVERPDGSNFTLKIRSTKLEDSAMYFCASSEGTSSGNTIYFGEGSWLTVV.

This clonotype appeared a few times. The chain recombines TRBV18 with TRBJ1-2; 7 bases match TRBD1. Trimming removed 7 bases from V and 6 bases from J; junction bases left unmatched: 14. This CDR3 is built from 15 residues. The germline gives CDR1 KGHSH, CDR2 LQKENI. The CDR3 coding sequence is TGTGCCAGCTTACTCGACACAGGGGAGGCGGATGGCTACACCTTC. It specifies CASLLDTGEADGYTF.

The chain uses TRBV20-1 and TRBJ2-7; D is undetermined. Looked up from germline, CDR1 is DFQATT and CDR2 is SNEGSKA (reference sequence). The CDR3 totals 16 residues. The V gene lost 3 bases and the J gene lost 3 bases, with 21 bases spanning the gap. The CDR3 sequence: CSARDPTGWVGYEQYF. The DNA for the CDR3 is TGCAGTGCTAGGGATCCTACCGGCTGGGTGGGCTACGAGCAGTACTTC.

V and J are TRBV27 and TRBJ1-5; a weak D match, TRBD1 (6 bases). This CDR3 comprises 13 residues. Germline values: CDR1 MNHEY, CDR2 SMNVEV (reference sequence). Trimming stripped 4 bases from V and 7 bases from J, with 11 bases between. The CDR3 reads CASSSQRGQPQHF. The CDR3, as DNA: TGTGCCAGCAGTTCACAGAGGGGGCAGCCCCAGCATTTT.

In the case of this clonotype: At one of its ends the junction is not consistent with the germline gene, which may arise from a read error. The V call is TRBV3-1, the J call TRBJ1-2; weak D call: TRBD1 (6 bases). CDR1 LGHDT and CDR2 YNNKEL come from the germline V gene (reference sequence). The CDR3 contains 15 residues. The CDR3 nucleotides read TGTGCCAGCGGCCAAGGGGGGGGCGGCGGCTATGGCTACACCTTC. Translation gives CASGQGGGGGYGYTF. The full variable domain, its missing parts supplied by reference TRBV3-1 and TRBJ1-2, is DTAVSQTPKYLVTQMGNDKSIKCEQNLGHDTMYWYKQDSKKFLKIMFSYNNKELIINETVPNRFSPKSPDKAHLNLHINSLELGDSAVYFCASGQGGGGGYGYTFGSGTRLTVV.

This chain joins TRBV29-1 and TRBJ2-5; D may be TRBD2 (6 bases). The closer fit of TRBJ2-1 to the DNA end suggests the J call may be wrong. The CDR3 is 13 amino acids. Looked up from germline, CDR1 is SQVTM and CDR2 is ANQGSEA. CDR3 sequence (DNA): TGCAGCGTTGAAGATAGGGGCGGGGTTGAGCAGTTCTTC. As protein: CSVEDRGGVEQFF.

This chain connects TRBV4-1 to TRBJ1-6; 9 bases are shared with TRBD1. This CDR3 spans 13 amino acids. CDR1 MGHRA and CDR2 YSYEKL come from the germline V gene. V shed 1 base, J shed 11 bases, and the junction held 0 bases outside the gene matches. CDR3 in amino acids: CASSQGQGAPLHF. The CDR3 region has the DNA TGCGCCAGCAGCCAAGGACAGGGGGCACCCCTCCACTTT.

For this clonotype: Sequence at one end of the junction differs from germline and may be a read error. The chain has TRBV27 and TRBJ2-1; TRBD1 matches at 11 bases. Germline V gene sequence: CDR1 MNHEY, CDR2 SMNVEV (reference sequence). CDR3 length equals 15 residues. The CDR3 DNA follows: TGTGCCAGCATTACCGGGACAGGGGGAATGATCGAGCGGTTCTTC. It is translated as CASITGTGGMIERFF.

This clonotype has just a few counts. One end of the junction does not line up with germline, which may come from a read error. The DNA for the CDR3 is TGTGCCAGCAGCTTAGGGAGCACGGGCAATCAGCCCCGGCATTTT. The encoded protein is CASSLGSTGNQPRHF. V gene TRBV7-9 combines with J gene TRBJ1-5; D not certain. CDR3 length: 15 amino acids. Germline assignment: CDR1 SEHNR and CDR2 FQNEAQ (reference sequence).

This clonotype showed up just once. The chain combines TRBV11-2 with TRBJ2-1, with D uncertain. The CDR3 contains 15 residues. Deletions cut 8 bases from V and 1 base from J, with 15 bases between. Germline V gene sequence: CDR1 SGHAT, CDR2 FQNNGV. The CDR3 sequence: CASADSYSSYNEQFF. The CDR3 nucleotides are TGTGCCAGCGCCGATAGCTATTCATCCTACAATGAGCAGTTCTTC. Full variable domain (remainder filled in from reference TRBV11-2 and TRBJ2-1): EAGVAQSPRYKIIEKRQSVAFWCNPISGHATLYWYQQILGQGPKLLIQFQNNGVVDDSQLPKDRFSAERLKGVDSTLKIQPAKLEDSAVYLCASADSYSSYNEQFFGPGTRLTVL.

In the case of this clonotype: The germline gene is not matched at one end of the junction; a read error may be the cause. This chain uses TRBV5-1 with TRBJ1-4, with D possibly TRBD1 on 5 matching bases. CDR3 size: 14 residues. Germline loops: CDR1 SGHRS, CDR2 YFSETQ. The CDR3 DNA is TGCGCCAGCAGCTTCTCAGGGCCTAATGAAAAACTGGTTTTT. Translation gives CASSFSGPNEKLVF.

In this sample, this clonotype turned up many times. The genes are TRBV28 and TRBJ2-6; TRBD2 is a possible D gene (7 bases). The germline V gene encodes CDR1 MDHEN and CDR2 SYDVKM. Deletions cut 7 bases from V and 2 bases from J, with 12 bases between. This CDR3 comprises 15 residues. CDR3: CASIGGGTGANVLTF. The CDR3 region has the DNA TGTGCCAGCATTGGGGGGGGCACTGGGGCCAACGTCCTGACTTTC.

This clonotype was seen only a few times. The chain employs TRBV3-1 and TRBJ2-2; 8 bases align to TRBD2. The CDR3 is 19 amino acids. Germline V gene lookup returns CDR1 LGHDT and CDR2 YNNKEL (reference sequence). The trim removed 4 bases at V and 0 bases at J, leaving 13 bases unmatched. The CDR3, as DNA: TGTGCCAGCAGCCCCGAAGGGTTTAGCGGGGACGCGAACACCGGGGAGCTGTTTTTT. It specifies CASSPEGFSGDANTGELFF. Drawing the rest from reference TRBV3-1 and TRBJ2-2, the complete variable domain is DTAVSQTPKYLVTQMGNDKSIKCEQNLGHDTMYWYKQDSKKFLKIMFSYNNKELIINETVPNRFSPKSPDKAHLNLHINSLELGDSAVYFCASSPEGFSGDANTGELFFGEGSRLTVL.

This clonotype turned up a few times. The CDR3 sequence is CASSLEGVTEAFF. The CDR3 nucleotides read TGTGCCAGCAGTTTGGAGGGGGTCACTGAAGCTTTCTTT. The V gene is TRBV12-3 or TRBV12-4, the J gene TRBJ1-1, with a possible D match to TRBD1 (6 bases). V was clipped by 3 bases and J by 4 bases, with 9 bases between them. The CDR3 spans 13 residues.

The CDR3 DNA sequence: TGTGCCAGCAGGCTACTAGCGGGAGACAATGAGCAGTTCTTC. This encodes CASRLLAGDNEQFF. The chain employs TRBV7-8 and TRBJ2-1; 11 bases match TRBD2. V gave up 6 bases and J gave up 5 bases; unmatched junction bases: 3. The CDR3 runs to 14 residues. CDR1 and CDR2 from the germline V gene are SGHVS and FQNEAQ.

There are a few counts of this clonotype. The chain carries TRBV7-9 and TRBJ2-1; D ambiguous. This CDR3 contains 16 residues. V was cut by 1 base and J by 2 bases, with 12 bases left in between. Germline V CDR1 and CDR2: SEHNR, FQNEAQ (reference sequence). The DNA for the CDR3 is TGTGCCAGCAGCTTAGAGGGTCTGGGGACCTACAATGAGCAGTTCTTC. Protein sequence: CASSLEGLGTYNEQFF.

J is TRBJ2-5 and V is TRBV11-1, with 7 nucleotides matching TRBD2. Matching the DNA end better, TRBJ2-1 makes the J call doubtful. The CDR3 spans 14 residues. CDR1 SGHAT and CDR2 FQDESV come from the germline V gene (reference sequence). The CDR3 here is CASSLMGTNNEQFF. The CDR3 nucleotides are TGTGCCAGCAGCTTAATGGGGACTAACAATGAGCAGTTCTTC.

The genes are TRBV12-3 or TRBV12-4 and TRBJ2-7, with 10 nucleotides matching TRBD2. Trimming took 8 bases from V and 3 from J; bases not matched to a gene: 1. There are 12 residues in the CDR3. The DNA for the CDR3 is TGTGCCAGCGCTAGCGGGGGCTACGAGCAGTACTTC. This sequence encodes CASASGGYEQYF.

This rearrangement joins TRBV30 to TRBJ2-5, with TRBD1 matching over 7 bases. In germline, CDR1 is GTSNPN, CDR2 SVGIG (reference sequence). The CDR3 has 15 amino acids. J lost 4 bases, V lost 6 bases, and 14 bases had no gene match. CDR3 amino acids: CACGRGRGIGETQYF. The CDR3 coding sequence is TGTGCCTGTGGCCGGGGCAGGGGGATCGGAGAGACCCAGTACTTC.

This clonotype has only a few counts. The chain has TRBV4-1 and TRBJ2-4; the D gene is possibly TRBD2 (6 bases). Germline loops: CDR1 MGHRA, CDR2 YSYEKL. V dropped 4 bases and J dropped 0 bases, with 13 bases sitting between them. This CDR3 spans 16 amino acids. The CDR3, as DNA: TGCGCCAGCAGCCTCGCCCCGGGACTAGCCAAAAACATTCAGTACTTC. Translated: CASSLAPGLAKNIQYF.

The chain links TRBV9 to TRBJ2-5; D may be TRBD2 (5 bases). CDR3 length: 13 amino acids. Germline-derived CDR1 and CDR2 are SGDLS and YYNGEE. Trimming stripped 0 bases from V and 5 bases from J, with 8 bases between. The CDR3 DNA is TGTGCCAGCAGCGTAGGGGGAGATGAGACCCAGTACTTC. This codes for CASSVGGDETQYF.

The table lists this clonotype with a few counts. This chain uses TRBV30 with TRBJ1-2; no clear D gene. Germline V gene data show CDR1 as GTSNPN and CDR2 as SVGIG (reference sequence). V lost 2 bases, J lost 4 bases, and 14 bases lay in between. The CDR3 has 14 amino acids. The CDR3 DNA reads TGTGCCTGGAGTCCCCCGGGCCTTTCCTATGGCTACACCTTC. Translated: CAWSPPGLSYGYTF.